The count of the clone carrying this T cell receptor beta chain is one. At one boundary the junction diverges from the germline segment, which might be a read error. The data are from a study of blood T cells in healthy people across ages. The germline V gene has CDR1 DFQATT and CDR2 SNEGSKA (reference sequence). The CDR3 is 13 residues long. The use of a sample-barcoded 5' primer and a J-beta primer mix characterized a second PCR of roughly 6 to 11 cycles. Via MiXCR, TCRdb re-called the 5' RACE reads, giving one row per CDR3 protein. The sample holds 700,000 to 800,000 distinct CDR3 sequences, 40% to 45% seen once.

Sequenced sample: blood. The chain joins TRBV20-1 to TRBJ2-7; D perhaps matches TRBD2 (6 bases). The TCR was taken from a woman aged 55-69 years in good health. The CDR3 bases are TGCAGTGCTAGCGTCTTGACGGACTACGAGCGGTACTTC. Its translation: CSASVLTDYERYF.